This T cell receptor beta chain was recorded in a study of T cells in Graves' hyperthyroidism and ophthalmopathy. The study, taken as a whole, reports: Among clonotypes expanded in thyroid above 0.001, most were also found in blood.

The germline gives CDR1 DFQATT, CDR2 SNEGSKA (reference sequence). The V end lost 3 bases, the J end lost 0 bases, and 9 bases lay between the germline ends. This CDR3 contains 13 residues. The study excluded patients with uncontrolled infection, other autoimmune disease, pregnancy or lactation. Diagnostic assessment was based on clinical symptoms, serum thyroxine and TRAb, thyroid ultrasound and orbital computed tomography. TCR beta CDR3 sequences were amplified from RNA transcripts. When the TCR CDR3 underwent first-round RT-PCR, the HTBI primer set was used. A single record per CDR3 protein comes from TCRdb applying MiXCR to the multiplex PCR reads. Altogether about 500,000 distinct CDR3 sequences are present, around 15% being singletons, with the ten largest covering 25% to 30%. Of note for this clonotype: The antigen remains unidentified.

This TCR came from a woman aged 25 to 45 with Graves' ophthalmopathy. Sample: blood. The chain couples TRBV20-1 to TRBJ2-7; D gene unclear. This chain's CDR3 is CSARDLNSYEQYF. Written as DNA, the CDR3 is TGCAGTGCTAGGGATCTGAACTCCTACGAGCAGTACTTC.